Below, 9 T cell receptor beta chains from the same sample are listed, as sequenced in a study of T cell responses to AZD1222 COVID-19 vaccine. Some clones are missing from TCRdb's copy, which holds only in-frame ones; the method was immunoSEQ multiplex PCR. The sample yields 120,000 to 150,000 clones, around nine tenths seen once. Sequenced here: peripheral blood, sampled on day 0 of AZD1222 vaccination. The source of these receptors is an adult in good health.

The chain has TRBV27 and TRBJ1-1, with TRBD1 identical over 9 bases. The J segment lost 7 bases and the V segment lost 5 bases, leaving 8 bases of the junction unmatched. The CDR3 length is 14 residues. Germline V gene sequence: CDR1 MNHEY, CDR2 SMNVEV (reference sequence). The CDR3 nucleotides are TGTGCCAGCAGTATACAGGGGGCGCCGGATGAAGCTTTCTTT. Amino acids: CASSIQGAPDEAFF.

V usage is TRBV19 and J usage is TRBJ1-4, with 10 nucleotides matching TRBD1. This CDR3 is built from 15 residues. Germline CDR1 reads LNHDA; CDR2 reads SQIVND (reference sequence). The junction had 4 bases not matched to a gene; V was cut back by 1 base and J by 8 bases. CDR3 coding DNA: TGTGCCAGTAGTATAGCGGGGACAGGGGACGAAAAACTGTTTTTT. Amino acids: CASSIAGTGDEKLFF.

This rearrangement joins TRBV7-9 to TRBJ1-3; maybe TRBD1 (6 bases). Germline V gives CDR1 SEHNR, CDR2 FQNEAQ (reference sequence). The germline V and J ends were trimmed by 5 bases and 0 bases, with 8 bases remaining between them. The CDR3 runs to 14 residues. The CDR3 DNA reads as TGTGCCAGCAGCCAGGGGCGCTCTGGAAACACCATATATTTT. The encoded protein is CASSQGRSGNTIYF.

V usage is TRBV7-9 and J usage is TRBJ2-7; D not resolved. The germline V and J ends were trimmed by 5 bases and 0 bases, with 14 bases remaining between them. Germline loops: CDR1 SEHNR, CDR2 FQNEAQ (reference sequence). CDR3 length: 15 residues. The DNA for the CDR3 is TGTGCCAGCAGCGATACGGCGGTGGCCTCCTACGAGCAGTACTTC. Its translation is CASSDTAVASYEQYF.

The gene calls are TRBV5-1 and TRBJ1-2; D gene uncertain. Trimming left V 3 bases short and J 3 bases short, with 12 bases between. The CDR3 loop spans 14 amino acids. Germline CDR1 reads SGHRS; CDR2 reads YFSETQ. CDR3 DNA: TGCGCCAGCAGCTCGGGCCCGGAGGACTATGGCTACACCTTC. This codes for CASSSGPEDYGYTF.

The chain joins TRBV18 to TRBJ1-2; D is undetermined. V was shortened by 3 bases and J by 8 bases, with 22 bases between the two germline ends. The CDR3 runs 16 residues. Germline V gives CDR1 KGHSH, CDR2 LQKENI. Here the CDR3 reads CASSPDGPQRTGGYTF. The CDR3, as DNA: TGTGCCAGCTCACCTGACGGCCCACAGAGAACGGGGGGCTACACCTTC.

This clone turned up a few times. The rearrangement uses TRBV2 and TRBJ2-4, with 8 nucleotides matching TRBD1. The CDR3 extends over 16 amino acids. The germline gives CDR1 SNHLY, CDR2 FYNNEI. With V trimmed by 6 bases and J by 0 bases, 7 bases remained unmatched. The CDR3 here is CASSMTGEVAKNIQYF. The CDR3 DNA is TGTGCCAGCAGCATGACAGGGGAGGTAGCCAAAAACATTCAGTACTTC.

V usage is TRBV5-1 and J usage is TRBJ1-2; D may be TRBD1 (6 bases). Germline CDR1 is SGHRS and CDR2 is YFSETQ. This CDR3 region has 16 residues. Trimming shortened V by 4 bases and J by 6 bases, and 22 bases separated the two germline ends. CDR3 nucleotides: TGCGCCAGCAGCCCATTGATCTCGACAGGTTCCCATGGCTACACCTTC. Its translation is CASSPLISTGSHGYTF. Variable domain in full (rest from reference TRBV5-1 and TRBJ1-2): KAGVTQTPRYLIKTRGQQVTLSCSPISGHRSVSWYQQTPGQGLQFLFEYFSETQRNKGNFPGRFSGRQFSNSRSEMNVSTLELGDSALYLCASSPLISTGSHGYTFGSGTRLTVV.

This sequence joins TRBV30 and TRBJ2-1, with 7 positions matching TRBD2. V shed 0 bases, J shed 7 bases, and the junction held 9 bases outside the gene matches. The CDR3 extends over 15 amino acids. CDR1 and CDR2 (germline): GTSNPN, SVGIG (reference sequence). CDR3 residues: CAWSVPAGEANEQFF. Written as DNA, the CDR3 is TGTGCCTGGAGTGTACCGGCGGGAGAGGCGAATGAGCAGTTCTTC.